A single sample gave rise to the 15 T cell receptor beta chains below, sequenced in a study of OX40 agonist ivuxolimab in advanced cancers. Library prep was done by the immunoSEQ multiplex PCR assay. Entries here come from immuneACCESS through TCRdb and include only in-frame sequences with V and J called. Some clones fail to appear in such tables; in the studies checked, an unresolved V gene covers under half of the shortfall, and the cause of the remainder is unknown. The sample data list under 20,000 clones, and roughly 83% of these were observed just once. The ten largest clones add up to roughly 13% of the sample. The sequences come from CD4+ or CD8+ T cells sorted from blood, collected in a trial of the OX40 agonist ivuxolimab. These receptors were collected from an adult with an advanced solid tumor such as melanoma, head and neck, liver or kidney cancer.

CDR3 loop: CASSSPLRSSGNTIYF. CDR3 DNA sequence: TGTGCCAGCAGCTCCCCACTCCGAAGCTCTGGAAACACCATATATTTT. V gene TRBV5-6 combines with J gene TRBJ1-3; D gene unclear. The V gene's germline CDR1 is SGHDT and CDR2 YYEEEE. The V end lost 3 bases, the J end lost 0 bases, and 13 bases lay between the germline ends. The length of the CDR3 is 16 residues.

This clone was counted a single time. The CDR3 spells CASSLQTGPPSEAFF. The CDR3 DNA reads TGTGCCAGCAGTTTACAAACCGGGCCGCCGTCTGAAGCTTTCTTT. V usage is TRBV28 and J usage is TRBJ1-1; D is unresolved. V lost 2 bases and J 6 bases, leaving 16 bases between the germline ends. The V gene's germline CDR1 is MDHEN and CDR2 SYDVKM. This CDR3 spans 15 amino acids.

The gene calls are TRBV11-2 and TRBJ2-5; D call uncertain. Germline lookup yields CDR1 SGHAT and CDR2 FQNNGV. V shed 5 bases and J shed 2 bases, with 18 bases lying between them. The CDR3 is made up of 16 amino acids. The CDR3 reads CASSTPLLPGQETQYF. CDR3 DNA sequence: TGTGCCAGCAGCACTCCCCTACTACCTGGGCAAGAGACCCAGTACTTC.

CDR3 sequence reads: CASSPSLENTEAFF. As DNA, the CDR3 is TGTGCCAGCAGCCCATCCCTTGAGAACACTGAAGCTTTCTTT. The rearrangement uses TRBV7-3 and TRBJ1-1; D gene unclear. The germline V gene has CDR1 SGHTA and CDR2 FQGTGA. The CDR3 is made up of 14 amino acids. The ends were cut back, 5 bases at V and 1 base at J, with 11 bases in the middle.

This chain joins TRBV29-1 and TRBJ1-1, with D unresolved. Trimming left V 6 bases short and J 5 bases short, with 16 bases between. The CDR3 loop spans 13 amino acids. Germline CDR1 and CDR2: SQVTM and ANQGSEA. Here the CDR3 DNA reads TGCAGCGTCGCCTGGACGGCCGGAACTGAAGCTTTCTTT. Protein sequence: CSVAWTAGTEAFF.

The chain couples TRBV11-2 to TRBJ2-2; D is uncertain. Germline assignment: CDR1 SGHAT and CDR2 FQNNGV. The length of the CDR3 is 13 residues. V was pared by 2 bases and J by 7 bases, with 8 bases between. CDR3 in amino acids: CASSLNHLGELFF. For the CDR3, the DNA is TGTGCCAGCAGCTTAAATCACCTCGGGGAGCTGTTTTTT.

V is TRBV6-5 and J is TRBJ2-2, with D unresolved. Trimming pared 10 bases from V and 6 bases from J, leaving 21 bases between. Germline loops: CDR1 MNHEY, CDR2 SVGAGI. The CDR3 consists of 15 residues. DNA for the CDR3: TGTGCCACTTCGAATCTGCGGCTAGTGTCCGGGGAGCTGTTTTTT. Translation gives CATSNLRLVSGELFF.

The J gene is TRBJ1-6, the V gene TRBV30; D is unresolved. The CDR3 runs to 17 residues. The ends were cut back, 3 bases at V and 5 bases at J, with 20 bases in the middle. The germline gives CDR1 GTSNPN, CDR2 SVGIG (reference sequence). CDR3 sequence (DNA): TGTGCCTGGAGGATCCCGACCGACTGGAACAATAATTCACCCCTCCACTTT. Its protein is CAWRIPTDWNNNSPLHF.

The genes are TRBV11-2 and TRBJ2-5, with 9 nucleotides matching TRBD2. This CDR3 is built from 16 residues. The germline V gene has CDR1 SGHAT and CDR2 FQNNGV. V shed 4 bases and J 5 bases; nucleotides not matched to a gene: 11. The CDR3: CASSSNSGSSIETQYF. DNA of the CDR3: TGTGCCAGCAGCTCAAATAGCGGGAGTAGTATTGAGACCCAGTACTTC.

The chain couples TRBV7-8 to TRBJ1-1; 8 nucleotides align to TRBD1. V lost 1 base to trimming and J lost 6 bases; unmatched junction nucleotides: 4. The CDR3 consists of 14 residues. In germline, CDR1 is SGHVS, CDR2 FQNEAQ. The CDR3 protein is CASSLGTGRSEAFF. CDR3 coding DNA: TGTGCCAGCAGCTTAGGGACAGGGCGTTCTGAAGCTTTCTTT.

The rearrangement links TRBV6-4 to TRBJ2-4; perhaps D is TRBD1 or TRBD2 (6 bases each). The CDR3 length is 17 residues. The ends were cut back, 2 bases at V and 6 bases at J, with 20 bases in the middle. Germline lookup yields CDR1 MRHNA and CDR2 SNTAGT. CDR3 loop: CASSDRAGSGVRNIQYF. CDR3 sequence (DNA): TGTGCCAGCAGTGACCGGGCGGGGTCAGGGGTCAGAAACATTCAGTACTTC.

The chain joins TRBV6-5 to TRBJ2-6; D perhaps matches TRBD2 (6 bases). Germline values: CDR1 MNHEY, CDR2 SVGAGI. The V end lost 2 bases, the J end lost 4 bases, and 9 bases lay between the germline ends. This CDR3 spans 15 amino acids. The CDR3: CASSYAGTGANVLTF. CDR3 sequence (DNA): TGTGCCAGCAGTTACGCGGGGACCGGGGCCAACGTCCTGACTTTC.

This rearrangement joins TRBV11-2 to TRBJ2-3; unclear D gene. The CDR3 contains 16 residues. The V gene lost 3 bases and the J gene lost 1 base, with 14 bases spanning the gap. Germline V gene data show CDR1 as SGHAT and CDR2 as FQNNGV. This CDR3 reads CASSFSSRGGTDTQYF. The DNA of the CDR3 is TGTGCCAGCAGCTTTTCTTCTAGAGGCGGCACAGATACGCAGTATTTT.

The V and J genes are TRBV5-1 and TRBJ2-7, with 13 bases aligning to TRBD2. The germline CDR1 and CDR2 sequences are SGHRS and YFSETQ. Trimming took 0 bases from V and 6 from J; bases not matched to a gene: 6. CDR3 length: 16 amino acids. The CDR3 nucleotides are TGCGCCAGCAGCTTGGCCGGACTAGCGGGAGAGCGCGAGCAGTACTTC. This translates into CASSLAGLAGEREQYF.

This chain joins TRBV29-1 and TRBJ2-3, with 8 bases matching TRBD1. V gave up 4 bases and J gave up 2 bases; unmatched junction bases: 8. Germline V CDR1 and CDR2: SQVTM, ANQGSEA. This CDR3 comprises 15 residues. CDR3 sequence (DNA): TGCAGCGTTGCCGGGACAGGACACAACACAGATACGCAGTATTTT. It encodes CSVAGTGHNTDTQYF.